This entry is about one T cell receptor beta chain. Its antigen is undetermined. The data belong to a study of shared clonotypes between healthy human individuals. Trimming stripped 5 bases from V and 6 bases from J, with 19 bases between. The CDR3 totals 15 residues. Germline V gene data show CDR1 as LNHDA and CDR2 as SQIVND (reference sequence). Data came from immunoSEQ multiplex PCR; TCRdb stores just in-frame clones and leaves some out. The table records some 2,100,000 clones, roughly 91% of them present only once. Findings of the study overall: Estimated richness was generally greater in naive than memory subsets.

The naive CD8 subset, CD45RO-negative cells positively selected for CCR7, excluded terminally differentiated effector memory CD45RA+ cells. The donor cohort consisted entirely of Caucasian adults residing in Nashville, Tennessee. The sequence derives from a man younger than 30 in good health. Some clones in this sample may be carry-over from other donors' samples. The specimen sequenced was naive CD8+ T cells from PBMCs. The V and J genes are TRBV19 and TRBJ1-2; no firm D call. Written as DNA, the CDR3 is TGTGCCAGTAGTCCCCTAAGGAAGTCTGAAGATGGCTACACCTTC. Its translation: CASSPLRKSEDGYTF.